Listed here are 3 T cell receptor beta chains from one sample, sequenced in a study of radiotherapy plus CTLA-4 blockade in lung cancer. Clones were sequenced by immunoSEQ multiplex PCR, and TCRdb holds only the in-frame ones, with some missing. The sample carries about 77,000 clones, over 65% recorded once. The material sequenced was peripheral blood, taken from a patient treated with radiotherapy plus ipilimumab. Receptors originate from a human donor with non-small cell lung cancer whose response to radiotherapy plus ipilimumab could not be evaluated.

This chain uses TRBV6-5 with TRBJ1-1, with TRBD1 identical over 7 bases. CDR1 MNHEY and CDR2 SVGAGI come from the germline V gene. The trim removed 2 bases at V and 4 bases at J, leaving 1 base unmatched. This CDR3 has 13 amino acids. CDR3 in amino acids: CASSYNRGTEAFF. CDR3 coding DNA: TGTGCCAGCAGTTACAACAGGGGCACTGAAGCTTTCTTT.

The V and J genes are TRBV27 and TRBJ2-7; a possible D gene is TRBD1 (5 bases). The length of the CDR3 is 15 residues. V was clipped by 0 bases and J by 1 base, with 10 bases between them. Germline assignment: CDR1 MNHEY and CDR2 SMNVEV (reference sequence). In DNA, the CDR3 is TGTGCCAGCAGTTTATCGTCAGGGTTTTCCTACGAGCAGTACTTC. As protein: CASSLSSGFSYEQYF.

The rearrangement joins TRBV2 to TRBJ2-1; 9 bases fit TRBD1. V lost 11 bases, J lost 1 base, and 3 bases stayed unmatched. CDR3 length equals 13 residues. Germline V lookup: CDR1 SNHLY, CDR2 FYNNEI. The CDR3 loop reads CAGGQGSYNEQFF. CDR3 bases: TGTGCCGGGGGACAGGGTTCCTACAATGAGCAGTTCTTC.